Below, one TCR beta chain is given with its context. This entry is derived from a study of blood T cells in healthy people across ages. V lost 5 bases and J 7 bases, leaving 6 bases between the germline ends. Germline-derived CDR1 and CDR2 are MGHDK and SYGVNS. The CDR3 is 12 residues long. Through a sample-barcoded 5' primer and a J-beta primer mix, a second PCR was run for 7 to 11 cycles. TCRdb independently ran MiXCR on the 5' RACE reads; one entry per CDR3 protein. The sample consists of hundreds of thousands of distinct CDR3 sequences, 25% to 30% of them appearing once. Sequencing was done on a sample of blood. The gene calls are TRBV25-1 and TRBJ1-6; D remains unclear. The sequence derives from an elderly woman in good health. Here the CDR3 DNA reads TGTGCCAGCAGTTGGGTCAATTCACCCCTCCACTTT. It specifies CASSWVNSPLHF. The variable domain in full, with the rest retrieved from reference TRBV25-1 and TRBJ1-6, is EADIYQTPRYLVIGTGKKITLECSQTMGHDKMYWYQQDPGMELHLIHYSYGVNSTEKGDLSSESTVSRIRTEHFPLTLESARPSHTSQYLCASSWVNSPLHFGNGTRLTVT.